A single sample gave rise to the 22 T cell receptor beta chains below, sequenced in a study of cytomegalovirus exposure and HLA in healthy donors. The PCR contained 60 Vbeta and 13 Jbeta primers. This table comes from immunoSEQ multiplex PCR, and its TCRdb copy is limited to in-frame clones, with some not included. The repertoire consists of about 140,000 clones, with over 75% occurring once and the leading ten covering 2% to 3%. The sequenced material came from PBMCs. The receptors derive from a man aged 50 to 59 in good health and CMV-seronegative.

On this clone: The sample holds other DNA sequences that translate to the same CDR3. The chain combines TRBV28 with TRBJ1-1, with 9 bases lining up with TRBD1. The germline V gene encodes CDR1 MDHEN and CDR2 SYDVKM. J was trimmed by 9 bases and V by 8 bases; bases with no gene match: 13. The CDR3 is 14 residues long. CDR3 sequence reads: CASLQTGGHLKAFF. CDR3 nucleotide sequence: TGTGCCAGCCTGCAGACAGGGGGGCATCTCAAAGCTTTCTTT.

J is TRBJ2-7 and V is TRBV6-5; 9 nucleotides agree with TRBD1. Trimming took 11 bases from V and 7 from J; bases not matched to a gene: 9. Germline lookup yields CDR1 MNHEY and CDR2 SVGAGI. The CDR3 runs 12 residues. The CDR3 region is CAAGDRAMEQYF. CDR3 in DNA: TGTGCCGCGGGGGACAGGGCTATGGAGCAGTACTTC.

The V and J genes are TRBV5-6 and TRBJ2-1, with 8 bases that match TRBD1. CDR3 length equals 15 residues. Germline-derived CDR1 and CDR2 are SGHDT and YYEEEE. J was trimmed by 6 bases and V by 4 bases; bases with no gene match: 9. The DNA for the CDR3 is TGTGCCAGCAGCGGCTGGGACAGGCCTGGCAATGAGCAGTTCTTC. Translation gives CASSGWDRPGNEQFF.

The CDR3 region has the DNA TGCGCCAGCAGCCAAGGAATGGGCTATGGAAACACCATATATTTT. Translating gives CASSQGMGYGNTIYF. The chain has TRBV4-1 and TRBJ1-3; D unclear. The germline gives CDR1 MGHRA, CDR2 YSYEKL. With 1 base removed from V and 3 bases from J, the gap between germline ends came to 10 bases. The CDR3 is 15 residues long.

The V gene is TRBV11-1, the J gene TRBJ1-1; D gene ambiguous. The CDR3 runs 13 residues. The V and J ends lost 2 bases and 1 base respectively, with 5 bases between them. Germline V gene sequence: CDR1 SGHAT, CDR2 FQDESV (reference sequence). CDR3 protein: CASSLRGNTEAFF. The CDR3 region has the DNA TGTGCCAGCAGCTTACGGGGGAACACTGAAGCTTTCTTT.

The table lists this clone with a few counts. Germline and junction disagree at one end, which may indicate a read error. The chain uses TRBV7-9 and TRBJ1-1; TRBD1 is a possible D gene (5 bases). Germline V gene data show CDR1 as SEHNR and CDR2 as FQNEAQ (reference sequence). The CDR3 covers 12 residues. The CDR3 nucleotides are TGTTCCAGCAGCGTAGGGGCCCTAGAAGCTTTCTTT. It is translated as CSSSVGALEAFF. Full variable domain (remainder filled in from reference TRBV7-9 and TRBJ1-1): DTGVSQNPRHKITKRGQNVTFRCDPISEHNRLYWYRQTLGQGPEFLTYFQNEAQLEKSRLLSDRFSAERPKGSFSTLEIQRTEQGDSAMYLCSSSVGALEAFFGQGTRLTVV.

This clone was seen a single time. The CDR3 spells CASSPGLAGANNEQFF. The CDR3 coding sequence is TGCGCCAGCAGCCCGGGACTAGCGGGAGCAAACAATGAGCAGTTCTTC. V is TRBV5-1 and J is TRBJ2-1; 14 bases match TRBD2. The CDR3 is 16 residues long. The germline V gene has CDR1 SGHRS and CDR2 YFSETQ. J was trimmed by 5 bases and V by 4 bases; bases with no gene match: 5.

The chain joins TRBV9 to TRBJ2-1; 16 bases align to TRBD2. This CDR3 region has 18 residues. With 0 bases clipped from V and 11 bases from J, the junction kept 11 bases outside the gene matches. Per the germline V gene, CDR1 is SGDLS and CDR2 is YYNGEE. The CDR3 coding sequence is TGTGCCAGCAGCGTAGGTCCTGGGACTAGCGGGAGGGCCCCCCAGCAGTTCTTC. Translated, it gives CASSVGPGTSGRAPQQFF.

The CDR3 here is CASSLTGAGNSPLHF. The CDR3, as DNA: TGTGCCAGCAGCTTAACAGGGGCTGGTAATTCACCCCTCCACTTT. V is TRBV5-5 and J is TRBJ1-6; 7 nucleotides line up with TRBD1. CDR3 length: 15 residues. The junction had 5 bases not matched to a gene; V was cut back by 2 bases and J by 6 bases. Germline V CDR1 and CDR2: SGHKS, YYEKEE (reference sequence).

This chain links TRBV5-4 with TRBJ2-2; 8 bases are shared with TRBD1. The CDR3 is 16 residues long. Per germline, CDR1 SGHNT and CDR2 YYREEE (reference sequence). V gave up 4 bases and J gave up 7 bases; unmatched junction bases: 12. The CDR3 loop is CASSPPGTGRYGELFF. DNA of the CDR3: TGTGCCAGCAGCCCGCCTGGGACAGGTAGATACGGGGAGCTGTTTTTT.

There are a few counts of this clone. The chain carries TRBV4-1 and TRBJ1-4; 7 positions match TRBD1. V shed 4 bases, J shed 8 bases, and the junction held 10 bases outside the gene matches. From germline, CDR1 is MGHRA and CDR2 YSYEKL. The CDR3 is 15 residues long. CDR3 loop: CASSLQGPRGEKLFF. In DNA, the CDR3 is TGCGCCAGCAGCCTACAGGGGCCGAGGGGAGAAAAACTGTTTTTT.

The gene calls are TRBV9 and TRBJ2-5; D gene uncertain. The DNA end favors TRBJ2-7, so the J call may be wrong. CDR1 and CDR2 (germline): SGDLS, YYNGEE. This CDR3 has 14 residues. In nucleotides, the CDR3 is TGTGCCAGCAGCGTAGGAGGCAGCTCCTACGAGCAGTACTTC. The encoded protein is CASSVGGSSYEQYF.

The chain joins TRBV28 to TRBJ2-3, with TRBD2 matching over 7 bases. Germline V gene sequence: CDR1 MDHEN, CDR2 SYDVKM. This CDR3 is built from 16 residues. Unmatched junction bases numbered 11, after V lost 3 bases and J lost 5 bases. CDR3 in DNA: TGTGCCAGCAGTTTGCCGGGGGGTCCCGGTGGAGATACGCAGTATTTT. Residues: CASSLPGGPGGDTQYF.

V usage is TRBV6-6 and J usage is TRBJ1-2, with a weak D call TRBD1 (6 bases). This CDR3 comprises 14 residues. V was pared by 8 bases and J by 4 bases, with 17 bases between. In germline, CDR1 is MNHNY, CDR2 SVGAGI (reference sequence). CDR3 amino acids: CASGAGGRVYGYTF. The DNA of the CDR3 is TGTGCCAGCGGAGCGGGGGGGCGCGTCTATGGCTACACCTTC.

The genes are TRBV10-3 and TRBJ2-7; a weak D match, TRBD2 (5 bases). The CDR3 is 12 residues long. Germline V gives CDR1 ENHRY, CDR2 SYGVKD. Trimming took off 10 bases at V and 0 bases at J, with 10 bases between the two ends. Here the CDR3 reads CATRDSSYEQYF. CDR3 DNA sequence: TGTGCCACACGGGATTCCTCCTACGAGCAGTACTTC.

V is TRBV7-6 and J is TRBJ1-1; D may be TRBD1 (5 bases). V lost 1 base and J lost 2, with 11 bases in between. The CDR3 is 15 amino acids. CDR1 is SGHVS and CDR2 is FNYEAQ in the germline V gene. The CDR3 bases are TGTGCCAGCAGCTTAGGGCCGGGGGTAAACACTGAAGCTTTCTTT. Translation: CASSLGPGVNTEAFF.

This rearrangement joins TRBV6-1 to TRBJ2-3; a weak D match, TRBD2 (7 bases). V was shortened by 4 bases and J by 4 bases, with 12 bases between the two germline ends. Germline V gene data show CDR1 as MNHNS and CDR2 as SASEGT. CDR3 size: 14 residues. The CDR3 spells CASSAGGDPDTQYF. The CDR3 nucleotides read TGTGCCAGCAGTGCGGGGGGCGACCCAGATACGCAGTATTTT.

This clone has more than one count but fewer than ten. The chain combines TRBV11-2 with TRBJ2-7, with 9 bases lining up with TRBD1. Looked up from germline, CDR1 is SGHAT and CDR2 is FQNNGV. J lost 5 bases, V lost 1 base, and 0 bases had no gene match. This CDR3 is 13 amino acids long. Here the CDR3 DNA reads TGTGCCAGCAGCTTAGGGACAGGGGACGAGCAGTACTTC. Amino acid sequence: CASSLGTGDEQYF.

The rearrangement links TRBV7-2 to TRBJ2-1; TRBD2 matches at 7 bases. In germline, CDR1 is SGHTA, CDR2 FQGNSA. Trimming took 5 bases from V and 13 from J; bases not matched to a gene: 5. The CDR3 totals 11 residues. The CDR3 spells CASSQGTIQFF. CDR3 in DNA: TGTGCCAGCAGCCAAGGGACTATTCAGTTCTTC.

The gene calls are TRBV6-1 and TRBJ1-5; the D gene is possibly TRBD1 (6 bases). Trimming stripped 9 bases from V and 4 bases from J, with 19 bases between. Germline V lookup: CDR1 MNHNS, CDR2 SASEGT. CDR3 length equals 15 residues. The CDR3 here is CASKGGVNRNQPQHF. The CDR3 DNA follows: TGTGCCAGTAAGGGGGGGGTAAATCGAAATCAGCCCCAGCATTTT.

The chain is built from TRBV9 and TRBJ2-3; 10 bases fit TRBD2. V was pared by 0 bases and J by 1 base, with 2 bases of the junction left unmatched. Germline lookup yields CDR1 SGDLS and CDR2 YYNGEE. This CDR3 has 16 residues. The CDR3 loop reads CASSVGLAGGTDTQYF. The DNA of the CDR3 is TGTGCCAGCAGCGTAGGGCTAGCGGGGGGCACAGATACGCAGTATTTT.

The chain carries TRBV7-8 and TRBJ2-7; 8 nucleotides agree with TRBD2. V shed 2 bases and J 7 bases; nucleotides not matched to a gene: 1. This CDR3 is built from 12 residues. Germline loops: CDR1 SGHVS, CDR2 FQNEAQ. CDR3 in amino acids: CASSLIAGEQYF. CDR3 coding DNA: TGTGCCAGCAGCTTAATAGCGGGGGAGCAGTACTTC.